These 9 T cell receptor beta chains were all obtained from the same sample, sequenced in a study of OX40 agonist ivuxolimab in advanced cancers. Assay used: immunoSEQ multiplex PCR; TCRdb lists only in-frame clones, some missing. In the table there are around 82,000 clones, about 89% of which are singletons. Here the sequenced sample was CD4+ or CD8+ T cells sorted from blood, taken in a trial of the OX40 agonist ivuxolimab. The receptors stem from an adult with an advanced solid tumor such as melanoma, head and neck, liver or kidney cancer.

This chain uses TRBV5-4 with TRBJ2-1; TRBD1 aligns across 7 bases. After removal of 2 bases from V and 7 bases from J, the junction contained 9 bases not matched to a gene. CDR1 is SGHNT, CDR2 YYREEE, per germline (reference sequence). The CDR3 has 15 amino acids. The CDR3 sequence is CASSFALTGLNEQFF. The CDR3 region has the DNA TGTGCCAGCAGCTTTGCTTTGACAGGGTTGAATGAGCAGTTCTTC.

For the CDR3, the DNA is TGTGCCAGCAGGCTACTGAACACTGAAGCTTTCTTT. It specifies CASRLLNTEAFF. V gene TRBV28 combines with J gene TRBJ1-1; the D is unclear. Germline V gives CDR1 MDHEN, CDR2 SYDVKM. The V end was cut by 6 bases, the J end by 0 bases, with 5 bases between. This CDR3 contains 12 residues.

The chain carries TRBV6-5 and TRBJ1-1; D might be TRBD1 (5 bases). The CDR3 is 14 residues long. V lost 0 bases, J lost 4 bases, and 9 bases lay in between. Looked up from germline, CDR1 is MNHEY and CDR2 is SVGAGI. DNA for the CDR3: TGTGCCAGCAGTTACTCCAAAAGGGGCACTGAAGCTTTCTTT. Translating it yields CASSYSKRGTEAFF.

This chain uses TRBV6-5 with TRBJ2-7, with D possibly called TRBD1 or TRBD2 (5 bases each). Trimming shortened V by 8 bases and J by 3 bases, and 17 bases separated the two germline ends. This CDR3 has 14 amino acids. Germline V gene lookup returns CDR1 MNHEY and CDR2 SVGAGI. CDR3 in amino acids: CASQTGPRGYEQYF. The CDR3 bases are TGTGCCAGCCAAACGGGACCGCGTGGCTACGAGCAGTACTTC.

A note on this clone: Other DNA variants within this sample encode the same CDR3. The chain couples TRBV9 to TRBJ2-3; no reliable D call. V was pared by 0 bases and J by 3 bases, with 5 bases between. Germline V gives CDR1 SGDLS, CDR2 YYNGEE. This CDR3 comprises 13 residues. The CDR3 loop is CASSVGVTDTQYF. The CDR3, as DNA: TGTGCCAGCAGCGTAGGCGTAACAGATACGCAGTATTTT.

The chain links TRBV28 to TRBJ1-5, with D unresolved. CDR1 and CDR2 (germline): MDHEN, SYDVKM. The length of the CDR3 is 12 residues. V gave up 7 bases and J gave up 7 bases, with 11 bases separating them. The CDR3 DNA sequence: TGTGCCAGCACTACTCGACTCCAGCCCCAGCATTTT. Translation: CASTTRLQPQHF.

The chain links TRBV5-1 to TRBJ1-1, with D possibly TRBD1 on 6 matching bases. Germline V gene sequence: CDR1 SGHRS, CDR2 YFSETQ. The V end was cut by 6 bases, the J end by 2 bases, with 14 bases between. The CDR3 spans 14 residues. The CDR3 sequence: CASTYRDGNTEAFF. Here the CDR3 DNA reads TGCGCCAGCACTTACAGGGACGGAAACACTGAAGCTTTCTTT.

This sequence joins TRBV13 and TRBJ1-2; 7 nucleotides align to TRBD1. Germline CDR1 and CDR2: PRHDT and FYEKMQ (reference sequence). The CDR3 sequence is 16 residues long. The junction had 12 bases not matched to a gene; V was cut back by 5 bases and J by 3 bases. This CDR3 is CASSPRGRDRDYGYTF. Written as DNA, the CDR3 is TGTGCCAGCAGCCCTCGGGGGCGGGACAGAGACTATGGCTACACCTTC.

This CDR3 reads CASSPRTAYEQYF. DNA for the CDR3: TGTGCCAGCAGCCCCCGGACAGCATACGAGCAGTACTTC. The chain uses TRBV11-2 and TRBJ2-7; the D gene is possibly TRBD1 (6 bases). The CDR3 consists of 13 residues. The V and J ends lost 5 bases and 4 bases respectively, with 12 bases between them. Germline lookup yields CDR1 SGHAT and CDR2 FQNNGV. Full variable domain (missing parts from reference TRBV11-2 and TRBJ2-7): EAGVAQSPRYKIIEKRQSVAFWCNPISGHATLYWYQQILGQGPKLLIQFQNNGVVDDSQLPKDRFSAERLKGVDSTLKIQPAKLEDSAVYLCASSPRTAYEQYFGPGTRLTVT.